These T cell receptor beta chains were read from a single sample in a study. TCRdb reprocessed the 5' RACE reads with MiXCR, giving one entry per CDR3 protein. Of over 10,000 distinct CDR3 sequences listed, around 22% were seen once; the top ten hold just over 3%. Sequencing input: naive CD4+ T cells sorted from blood. These receptors were collected from a female donor with breast cancer. Both conserved end residues are part of each CDR3. The D gene is left open where the match is weak. Size values are once, few and many counts, or a class for expanded clones, and some rows have none.

TRBJ2-1	NA	TRBV29-1	few	CSVDQNNEQFF	TGCAGCGTTGACCAAAACAATGAGCAGTTCTTC
TRBJ1-5	NA	TRBV6-2/TRBV6-3	NA	CASSLRREGTSSQPQHF	TGTGCCAGCAGCCTCCGGAGGGAGGGGACAAGCAGTCAGCCCCAGCATTTT
TRBJ2-1	TRBD2	TRBV3-1	few	CASSLSPGRGNRNEQFF	TGTGCCAGCAGCCTCTCTCCCGGGAGGGGCAACAGGAATGAGCAGTTCTTC
TRBJ2-4	TRBD2	TRBV20-1	medium-sized	CSAQGFTSEGAKNIQYF	TGCAGTGCTCAGGGTTTCACTAGCGAAGGAGCCAAAAACATTCAGTACTTC
TRBJ1-2	NA	TRBV25-1	many	CASSGPGPSTNYYGYTF	TGTGCCAGCAGTGGGCCGGGACCCTCCACTAACTACTATGGCTACACCTTC
TRBJ1-1	NA	TRBV11-2	few	CASSPQRSGANTEAFF	TGTGCCAGCAGCCCTCAGCGGAGCGGGGCGAACACTGAAGCTTTCTTT
TRBJ2-3	NA	TRBV11-3	NA	CASSLVWPHPSTDTQYF	TGTGCCAGCAGCTTAGTGTGGCCTCACCCTAGCACAGATACGCAGTATTTT
TRBJ2-3	TRBD2	TRBV5-1	medium-sized	CASSPPGLGLVDTQYF	TGCGCCAGCAGCCCCCCGGGACTAGGTTTAGTAGATACGCAGTATTTT
TRBJ2-3	TRBD2	TRBV10-3	NA	CAISDAGGHRGDTQYF	TGTGCCATCAGTGATGCGGGAGGCCATCGTGGCGATACGCAGTATTTT
TRBJ1-3	NA	TRBV24-1	medium-sized	CATSDTSTTDSGNTIYF	TGTGCCACCAGTGATACCTCGACAACAGACTCTGGAAACACCATATATTTT
TRBJ1-2	NA	TRBV30	few	CAWGIMTYGYTF	TGTGCCTGGGGAATTATGACGTATGGCTACACCTTC
TRBJ1-1	NA	TRBV5-4	NA	CASSSWVSNTEAFF	TGTGCCAGCAGCTCCTGGGTCTCGAACACTGAAGCTTTCTTT
TRBJ2-1	TRBD2	TRBV7-6	NA	CASSQGSISGRGSYNEQFF	TGCGCCAGCAGCCAGGGTTCGATTAGCGGGAGGGGCTCCTACAATGAGCAGTTCTTC
TRBJ2-3	NA	TRBV5-5	many	CASSPGSGVGQDTQYF	TGTGCCAGCAGCCCAGGGTCCGGAGTGGGCCAAGATACGCAGTATTTT
TRBJ2-5	TRBD2	TRBV7-9	medium-sized	CASSRLAGEETQYF	TGTGCCAGCAGCCGACTAGCGGGAGAGGAGACCCAGTACTTC
TRBJ2-1	TRBD1	TRBV29-1	many	CSVEYTGGPYNEQFF	TGCAGCGTTGAGTACACAGGGGGCCCTTACAATGAGCAGTTCTTC
TRBJ2-1	TRBD2	TRBV7-8	medium-sized	CASSLRTGGLAGEVKFF	TGTGCCAGCAGCTTAAGGACAGGGGGACTAGCGGGAGAGGTTAAGTTCTTC
TRBJ2-1	NA	TRBV6-5	many	CASSYSIGYSSYNEQFF	TGTGCCAGCAGTTACTCGATAGGGTATAGCTCCTACAATGAGCAGTTCTTC
TRBJ2-1	TRBD1	TRBV11-3	NA	CASSQKQGFEQFF	TGTGCCAGCAGCCAGAAACAGGGGTTCGAGCAGTTCTTC
TRBJ2-1	NA	TRBV7-9	many	CASSLELSDNEQFF	TGTGCCAGCAGCTTAGAATTAAGCGACAATGAGCAGTTCTTC
TRBJ2-1	TRBD2	TRBV10-3	many	CAISTNPPTSGSYNEQFF	TGTGCCATCAGTACTAACCCCCCTACTAGCGGGAGCTACAATGAGCAGTTCTTC
TRBJ2-1	NA	TRBV18	few	CASSLSSGNEQFF	TGTGCCAGCTCTCTGTCCTCAGGCAATGAGCAGTTCTTC
TRBJ2-7	NA	TRBV7-2	many	CASSEGGISYEQYF	TGTGCCAGCAGCGAAGGAGGGATCAGCTACGAGCAGTACTTC
TRBJ2-7	TRBD2	TRBV5-1	few	CASSHGLAGSYEQYF	TGCGCCAGCAGCCACGGACTAGCGGGGTCCTACGAGCAGTACTTC
TRBJ2-1	TRBD2	TRBV4-2	NA	CASSQTSAKDGQFF	TGTGCCAGCAGCCAGACTAGCGCGAAGGATGGGCAGTTCTTC
TRBJ2-3	NA	TRBV20-1	few	CSAHEDLTDTQYF	TGCAGTGCTCATGAGGATCTCACAGATACGCAGTATTTT
TRBJ2-3	TRBD2	TRBV6-2/TRBV6-3	many	CASRSSGRADTQYF	TGTGCCAGCAGGTCCAGCGGGAGGGCAGATACGCAGTATTTT
TRBJ2-7	NA	TRBV7-3	many	CASSLGAGPPAEQYF	TGTGCCAGCAGCTTAGGGGCGGGCCCTCCGGCCGAGCAGTACTTC
TRBJ1-6	NA	TRBV18	few	CASSSGTQNSPLHF	TGTGCCAGCTCATCCGGGACACAGAATTCACCCCTCCACTTT
TRBJ1-1	NA	TRBV20-1	many	CSASRDSNTEAFF	TGCAGTGCTAGCCGCGACAGTAACACTGAAGCTTTCTTT
TRBJ2-3	TRBD2	TRBV6-1	few	CASRGTRAQYF	TGTGCCAGCCGTGGGACTAGGGCGCAGTATTTT